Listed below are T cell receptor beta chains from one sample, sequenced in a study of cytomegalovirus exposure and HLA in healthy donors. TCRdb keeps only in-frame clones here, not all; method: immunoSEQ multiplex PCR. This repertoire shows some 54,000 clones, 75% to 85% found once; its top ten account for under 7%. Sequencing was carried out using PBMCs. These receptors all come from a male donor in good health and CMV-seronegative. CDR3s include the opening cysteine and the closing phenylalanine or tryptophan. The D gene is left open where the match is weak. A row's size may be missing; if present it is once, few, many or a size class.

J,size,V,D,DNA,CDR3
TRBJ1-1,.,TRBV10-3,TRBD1,TGTGCCTCCGGGACAGGGAACACTGAAGCTTTCTTT,CASGTGNTEAFF
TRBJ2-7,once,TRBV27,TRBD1,TGTGCCAGCAGTTTATCCGGGACAGGGGGGCCGAGAGAGCAGTACTTC,CASSLSGTGGPREQYF
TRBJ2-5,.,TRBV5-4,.,TGTGCCAGCAGCTTGGGACGGGATCTCCAAGAGACCCAGTACTTC,CASSLGRDLQETQYF
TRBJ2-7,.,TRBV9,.,TGTGCCAGCAGCGCCACCGGGACACTGAACGAGCAGTACTTC,CASSATGTLNEQYF
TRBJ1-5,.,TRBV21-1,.,TGTGCCAGCAGCAAAGCGAGAGGGCCCGAGGATCAGCCCCAGCATTTT,CASSKARGPEDQPQHF
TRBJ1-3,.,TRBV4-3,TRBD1,TGCGCCAGCAGCCAAGATCCCCAGGGGGCCAATCCCGGAAACACCATATATTTT,CASSQDPQGANPGNTIYF
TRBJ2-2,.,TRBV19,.,TGTGCCAGTAGCTCGACAGGGAACACCGGGGAGCTGTTTTTT,CASSSTGNTGELFF
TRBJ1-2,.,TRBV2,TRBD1,TGTGCCGGCGGGACAGGGAGCGTGTATGGCTACACCTTC,CAGGTGSVYGYTF
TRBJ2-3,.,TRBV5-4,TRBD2,TGTGCCAGCAGCTTTTCTAGCGGTAGCACAGATACGCAGTATTTT,CASSFSSGSTDTQYF
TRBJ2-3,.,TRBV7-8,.,TGTGCCAGCAGCTTAGTGGGGGACTCAGATACGCAGTATTTT,CASSLVGDSDTQYF
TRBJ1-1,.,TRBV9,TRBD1,TGTGCCAGCAGCGTAGGGGCCGGGACAGGGGGCGCGACCACTGAAGCTTTCTTT,CASSVGAGTGGATTEAFF
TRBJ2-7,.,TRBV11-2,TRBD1,TGTGCCAGCAGCTCCGGGACAGGGTCGTACGAGCAGTACTTC,CASSSGTGSYEQYF
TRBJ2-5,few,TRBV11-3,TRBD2,TGTGCCAGCAGCTCGTCCGGGACTAGCGGGGGGGCCTCAGAGACCCAGTACTTC,CASSSSGTSGGASETQYF
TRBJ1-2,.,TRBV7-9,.,TGTGCCAGCAGCAAAACAGAGGGCGACTATGGCTACACCTTC,CASSKTEGDYGYTF
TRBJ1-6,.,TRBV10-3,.,TGTGCCATCAGTGAGGGTGAGGAGCCCCTCCACTTT,CAISEGEEPLHF
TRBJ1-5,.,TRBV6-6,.,TGTGCCAGCAGTCCTAGACAGGACAATCAGCCCCAGCATTTT,CASSPRQDNQPQHF
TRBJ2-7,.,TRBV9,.,TGTGCCAGCAGCTCTCAAGACAGCTCCTACGAGCAGTACTTC,CASSSQDSSYEQYF
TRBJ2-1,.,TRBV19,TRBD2,TGTGCCAGTAGTATTACGACTAGCGGTGATCAGTTCTTC,CASSITTSGDQFF
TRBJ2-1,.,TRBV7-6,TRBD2,TGTGCCAGCAGCCTCTTCGGAGCGGGGGGATCCTACAATGAGCAGTTCTTC,CASSLFGAGGSYNEQFF
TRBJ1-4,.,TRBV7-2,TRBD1,TGTGCCAGCAGCTCCCAGGGGGCGAGTGAAAAACTGTTTTTT,CASSSQGASEKLFF
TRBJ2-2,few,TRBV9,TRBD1,TGTGCCAGCAGAGCCTCACAGGGGGCCACCGGGGAGCTGTTTTTT,CASRASQGATGELFF
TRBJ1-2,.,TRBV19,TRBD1,TGTGCCAGTAGTCGGGACAGGAGCAACTATGGCTACACCTTC,CASSRDRSNYGYTF
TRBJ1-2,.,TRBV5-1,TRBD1,TGCGCCAGCAGCGGGACAGGGGGACCCTATGGCTACACCTTC,CASSGTGGPYGYTF
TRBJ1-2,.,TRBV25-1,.,TGTGCCAGCAGTGAATCTCTGGGAGATATTAACTATGGCTACACCTTC,CASSESLGDINYGYTF
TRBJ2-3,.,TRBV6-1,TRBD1,TGTGCCAGCAAGTTCACAGGGGGCGCGACAGATACGCAGTATTTT,CASKFTGGATDTQYF
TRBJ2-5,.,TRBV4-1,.,TGCGCCAGCAGCCAAGACAAGGGGCGTTTGGAGACCCAGTACTTC,CASSQDKGRLETQYF
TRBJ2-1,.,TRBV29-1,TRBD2,TGCAGCGTTAACGAGCGGGGGTTCCACAATGAGCAGTTCTTC,CSVNERGFHNEQFF
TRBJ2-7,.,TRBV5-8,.,TGTGCCAGCAGCTTGGCGGCGGGCGACTACGAGCAGTACTTC,CASSLAAGDYEQYF
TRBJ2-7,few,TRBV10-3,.,TGTGCCAGCAGTGAATGGGGAGTAGGCTACGAGCAGTACTTC,CASSEWGVGYEQYF
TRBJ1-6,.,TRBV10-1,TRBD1,TGCGCCAGCACTTTGGACAGGGATAATTCACCCCTCCACTTT,CASTLDRDNSPLHF
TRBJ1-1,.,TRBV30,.,TGTGCCTGGCGACAGAAGATGAACACTGAAGCTTTCTTT,CAWRQKMNTEAFF
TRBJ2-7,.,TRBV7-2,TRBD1,TGTGCCAGCAGCCCCGACAGGGGGTTGGGCGAGCAGTACTTC,CASSPDRGLGEQYF
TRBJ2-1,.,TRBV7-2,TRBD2,TGTGCCAGCAGCGCCGGGACTAGCGGGGGGTACAATGAGCAGTTCTTC,CASSAGTSGGYNEQFF
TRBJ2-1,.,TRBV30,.,TGTGCCTGGAGAGTGAAGGGGCAGAGGAATGAGCAGTTCTTC,CAWRVKGQRNEQFF
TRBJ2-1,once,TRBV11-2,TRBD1,TGTGCCAGCAGCCCCCGGACAGGGAGTTACAATGAGCAGTTCTTC,CASSPRTGSYNEQFF
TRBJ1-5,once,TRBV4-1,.,TGCGCCAGCAGCCAACCAGGAAGCAATCAGCCCCAGCATTTT,CASSQPGSNQPQHF
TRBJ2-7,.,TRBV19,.,TGTGCCAGTAGTATAGCAGGGTGGGCCTCCTACGAGCAGTACTTC,CASSIAGWASYEQYF
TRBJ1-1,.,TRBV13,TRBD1,TGTGCCAGCAGCCGGGGACAGTGGGACCTGAGGACTGAAGCTTTCTTT,CASSRGQWDLRTEAFF
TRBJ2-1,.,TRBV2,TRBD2,TGTGCCAGCAGTTCCATCCAACTAGCGACTTCCTACAATGAGCAGTTCTTC,CASSSIQLATSYNEQFF
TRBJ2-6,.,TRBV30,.,TGTGCCTGGATTCAGGGATCCGGGGCCAACGTCCTGACTTTC,CAWIQGSGANVLTF